These 25 T cell receptor beta chains were all obtained from the same sample, sequenced in a study of T cells in Graves' hyperthyroidism and ophthalmopathy. TCR beta CDR3 regions were amplified from RNA transcripts. HTBI primers were employed in a first-round RT-PCR of the TCR CDR3. Using its own MiXCR run on the multiplex PCR reads, TCRdb lists one record per CDR3 protein. Of almost 600,000 distinct CDR3 sequences listed, around 13% are singletons. The sequenced sample consisted of blood. All receptors derive from a young woman with Graves' hyperthyroidism that later progressed to Graves' ophthalmopathy.

V is TRBV30 and J is TRBJ2-2; 7 nucleotides line up with TRBD2. V lost 0 bases, J lost 4 bases, and 5 bases stayed unmatched. CDR3 length equals 15 residues. CDR1 is GTSNPN, CDR2 SVGIG, per germline (reference sequence). The CDR3 nucleotides are TGTGCCTGGAGTGTACTATGGGGGGGCACCGGGGAGCTGTTTTTT. This encodes CAWSVLWGGTGELFF.

The sample holds a few counts of this clonotype. The V call is TRBV19, the J call TRBJ2-7, with 7 bases aligning to TRBD1. Germline CDR1 reads LNHDA; CDR2 reads SQIVND (reference sequence). The CDR3 spans 13 residues. Losses at the gene ends were 6 bases for V and 4 bases for J; bases not matched to a gene: 6. The CDR3 is CASRGDSPYEQYF. In DNA form, the CDR3 reads TGTGCCAGTAGGGGGGACAGTCCATACGAGCAGTACTTC.

The rearrangement joins TRBV15 to TRBJ2-7, with 9 bases lining up with TRBD2. This CDR3 comprises 17 residues. V was pared by 1 base and J by 0 bases, with 7 bases of the junction left unmatched. The germline gives CDR1 LNHNV, CDR2 YYDKDF (reference sequence). CDR3 DNA: TGTGCCACCAGCAGAGCAGCCGCTAGCGGGGTCTCCTACGAGCAGTACTTC. Translating gives CATSRAAASGVSYEQYF.

This clonotype appeared many times. In nucleotides, the CDR3 is TGTGCCAGCAGCTCCGCTCAGGTCTACACCGGGGAGCTGTTTTTT. Translating gives CASSSAQVYTGELFF. The rearrangement uses TRBV11-2 and TRBJ2-2; D remains unclear. Germline CDR1 SGHAT, CDR2 FQNNGV. This CDR3 has 15 residues. Trimming stripped 4 bases from V and 3 bases from J, with 12 bases between.

This clonotype turned up a few times. The V call is TRBV3-2, the J call TRBJ1-1; the table's D call of TRBD1 was not tested on the DNA. TRBV3-2 is reported as a pseudogene. This CDR3 region has 17 residues. The CDR3 coding sequence is TGTGCCAGCAGCGGGGGTAAGGGGGCTAAAGGGAACACTGAAGCTTTCTTT. Translation gives CASSGGKGAKGNTEAFF.

This clonotype came up many times. This chain uses TRBV28 with TRBJ1-6; D unresolved. Trimming removed 6 bases at V and 18 bases at J, with 24 bases between. The V gene's germline CDR1 is MDHEN and CDR2 SYDVKM. The CDR3 totals 14 residues. CDR3 residues: CASSRPRTDTLSHF. CDR3 in DNA: TGTGCCAGCAGCCGCCCCCGGACGGATACTCTGTCCCACTTT.

Only a few counts were recorded for this clonotype. A much larger clonotype is one base distant, so this may be a read error. J is TRBJ1-2 and V is TRBV28; D may be TRBD1 (6 bases). Germline V gene sequence: CDR1 MDHEN, CDR2 SYDVKM. The CDR3 length is 15 residues. Between the trimmed V and J ends, which lost 2 bases and 4 bases, there was a span of 14 bases. The CDR3 is CASSLGQRSSYGYTF. The DNA of the CDR3 is TGTGCCAGCAGTTTAGGACAGCGCTCTAGCTATGGCTACACCTTC.

This clonotype has more than one count but fewer than ten. The chain combines TRBV5-6 with TRBJ2-7, with no clear D. V was trimmed by 4 bases and J by 3 bases, leaving 17 bases between them. Per the germline V gene, CDR1 is SGHDT and CDR2 is YYEEEE. This CDR3 is built from 15 residues. CDR3 sequence (DNA): TGTGCCAGCAGCCTATCCCGCCGCAGTCTCTACGAGCAGTACTTC. Its protein product is CASSLSRRSLYEQYF.

This clonotype has at least ten counts. The CDR3 sequence: CASSWGGHPSTDTQYF. In nucleotides, the CDR3 is TGTGCCAGCAGCTGGGGGGGACATCCAAGCACAGATACGCAGTATTTT. The J gene is TRBJ2-3, the V gene TRBV12-3 or TRBV12-4; perhaps TRBD2 as D (7 bases). The CDR3 has 16 amino acids. V lost 6 bases to trimming and J lost 0 bases, with 16 bases between them.

This rearrangement joins TRBV9 to TRBJ2-3; no clear D gene. This CDR3 comprises 15 residues. Trimming took off 0 bases at V and 1 base at J, with 9 bases between the two ends. Germline CDR1 is SGDLS and CDR2 is YYNGEE. The CDR3 DNA reads as TGTGCCAGCAGCGTAGGAAGAGCGCGCACAGATACGCAGTATTTT. Protein: CASSVGRARTDTQYF.

In this sample, this clonotype turned up a few times. The J gene is TRBJ1-5, the V gene TRBV19; 8 bases are shared with TRBD1. Unmatched junction bases numbered 6, after V lost 1 base and J lost 7 bases. The germline CDR1 and CDR2 sequences are LNHDA and SQIVND (reference sequence). The length of the CDR3 is 15 residues. CDR3 bases: TGTGCCAGTAGTATAGGGACAGGGTCGGGGCAGCCCCAGCATTTT. Amino acids: CASSIGTGSGQPQHF.

The table lists this clonotype with many counts. The chain joins TRBV6-1 to TRBJ1-1; tentatively, D is TRBD1 (5 bases). The CDR3 sequence is 15 residues long. The V and J ends lost 0 bases and 1 base respectively, with 9 bases between them. CDR1 is MNHNS and CDR2 is SASEGT in the germline V gene. The CDR3 protein is CASSEAGTANTEAFF. CDR3 in DNA: TGTGCCAGCAGTGAAGCGGGGACGGCGAACACTGAAGCTTTCTTT.

V and J are TRBV20-1 and TRBJ1-2; tentative D call: TRBD1 (5 bases). This CDR3 has 14 residues. The V end lost 5 bases, the J end lost 2 bases, and 15 bases lay between the germline ends. CDR1 is DFQATT and CDR2 is SNEGSKA in the germline V gene (reference sequence). CDR3 nucleotide sequence: TGCAGTGCTCCAACAACCGGGGCGAACTATGGCTACACCTTC. Amino acids: CSAPTTGANYGYTF.

This clonotype has ten or more counts. The V call is TRBV6-5, the J call TRBJ2-6; D unresolved. Germline V lookup: CDR1 MNHEY, CDR2 SVGAGI. V was trimmed by 0 bases and J by 0 bases, leaving 9 bases between them. This CDR3 region has 17 residues. The CDR3 bases are TGTGCCAGCAGTTACTCGGCCGTGAACTCTGGGGCCAACGTCCTGACTTTC. This sequence encodes CASSYSAVNSGANVLTF.

This chain joins TRBV6-5 and TRBJ1-2; D is uncertain. CDR1 and CDR2 from the germline V gene are MNHEY and SVGAGI. The CDR3 has 16 amino acids. V was pared by 0 bases and J by 0 bases, with 11 bases between. The CDR3 coding sequence is TGTGCCAGCAGTTACTCGGAAATACTAACTAACTATGGCTACACCTTC. Protein: CASSYSEILTNYGYTF.

To note about this clonotype: A much larger clone differs by one base, so this may be a read error. This sequence joins TRBV11-3 and TRBJ1-3; D not certain. The CDR3 loop spans 14 amino acids. The germline V gene encodes CDR1 SGHNT and CDR2 YENEEA. V shed 4 bases and J shed 4 bases, with 11 bases lying between them. In nucleotides, the CDR3 is TGTGCCAGCAGCTACCCGGTGCCAGGAAACACCATATATTTT. Translated: CASSYPVPGNTIYF.

This clonotype was counted many times. The chain is built from TRBV2 and TRBJ2-7; TRBD1 agrees at 11 bases. Trimming cost V 10 bases and J 6 bases; bases outside gene matches: 17. Germline loops: CDR1 SNHLY, CDR2 FYNNEI. CDR3 length: 16 amino acids. The CDR3 here is CAINSPGQGVVGEQYF. CDR3 nucleotide sequence: TGTGCCATCAATTCACCGGGACAGGGGGTTGTTGGCGAGCAGTACTTC.

This clonotype has ten or more counts. CDR3 sequence (DNA): TGTGCCAGCAGTCTTCCTGGCGTGGCCTATAGCAATCAGCCCCAGCATTTT. Residues: CASSLPGVAYSNQPQHF. J is TRBJ1-5 and V is TRBV28; no clear D. V was trimmed by 5 bases and J by 0 bases, leaving 17 bases between them. From germline, CDR1 is MDHEN and CDR2 SYDVKM. The length of the CDR3 is 17 residues.

This clonotype was seen ten or more times. One end of the junction is discordant with germline, which a read error may explain. The rearrangement links TRBV10-3 to TRBJ2-3; a possible D gene is TRBD2 (5 bases). CDR1 is ENHRY and CDR2 is SYGVKD in the germline V gene. CDR3 size: 14 residues. CDR3 DNA: TGTGCCACCCGCGTGAGAGAGGGCCCAGAGACGCAGTATTTT. This encodes CATRVREGPETQYF.

The sample holds a few counts of this clonotype. V is TRBV20-1 and J is TRBJ2-3; TRBD2 matches at 8 bases. The length of the CDR3 is 13 residues. Germline CDR1 is DFQATT and CDR2 is SNEGSKA (reference sequence). The V segment lost 6 bases and the J segment 6 bases; nucleotides outside the gene matches: 8. The CDR3 DNA follows: TGCAGTGCCCCCGGGGGGGGGCCCGATACGCAGTATTTT. As protein: CSAPGGGPDTQYF.

This clonotype was detected many times. This chain's CDR3 is CAISEGTGNQPQHF. DNA of the CDR3: TGTGCCATCAGTGAGGGGACAGGGAATCAGCCCCAGCATTTT. The chain links TRBV10-3 to TRBJ1-5, with 9 nucleotides matching TRBD1. V lost 2 bases, J lost 4 bases, and 0 bases stayed unmatched. Looked up from germline, CDR1 is ENHRY and CDR2 is SYGVKD. CDR3 length equals 14 residues.

The V call is TRBV12-3 or TRBV12-4, the J call TRBJ2-7; perhaps TRBD2 as D (5 bases). The CDR3 has 15 amino acids. V lost 2 bases to trimming and J lost 0 bases, with 11 bases between them. CDR3 bases: TGTGCCAGCAGTTTAAGGCTAGCCGTCTCCTACGAGCAGTACTTC. Translating gives CASSLRLAVSYEQYF.

This clonotype appeared many times. The chain couples TRBV13 to TRBJ1-6, with D possibly being TRBD1 (5 bases). Germline CDR1 reads PRHDT; CDR2 reads FYEKMQ (reference sequence). CDR3 length: 15 residues. V lost 4 bases to trimming and J lost 6 bases, with 13 bases between them. This CDR3 is CASSSAAGRNSPLHF. The CDR3 bases are TGTGCCAGCAGCTCTGCGGCAGGGCGTAATTCACCCCTCCACTTT. Looking up the rest from reference TRBV13 and TRBJ1-6 gives the full variable domain: AAGVIQSPRHLIKEKRETATLKCYPIPRHDTVYWYQQGPGQDPQFLISFYEKMQSDKGSIPDRFSAQQFSDYHSELNMSSLELGDSALYFCASSSAAGRNSPLHFGNGTRLTVT.

This chain uses TRBV20-1 with TRBJ2-5; D ambiguous. V was trimmed by 5 bases and J by 9 bases, leaving 4 bases between them. CDR3 length equals 8 residues. Germline V gene lookup returns CDR1 DFQATT and CDR2 SNEGSKA (reference sequence). CDR3 nucleotide sequence: TGCAGTGCTTCGGCCCAGTACTTC. Translated, it gives CSASAQYF.

For this clonotype: The junction does not match germline at one end; this may be a read error. The J gene is TRBJ2-3, the V gene TRBV6-1; 7 positions match TRBD1. The CDR3 sequence is 15 residues long. Per germline, CDR1 MNHNS and CDR2 SASEGT. The CDR3 sequence: CVSKIGGAGTDTQYF. CDR3 in DNA: TGTGTCAGCAAAATAGGGGGCGCGGGCACAGATACGCAGTATTTT.